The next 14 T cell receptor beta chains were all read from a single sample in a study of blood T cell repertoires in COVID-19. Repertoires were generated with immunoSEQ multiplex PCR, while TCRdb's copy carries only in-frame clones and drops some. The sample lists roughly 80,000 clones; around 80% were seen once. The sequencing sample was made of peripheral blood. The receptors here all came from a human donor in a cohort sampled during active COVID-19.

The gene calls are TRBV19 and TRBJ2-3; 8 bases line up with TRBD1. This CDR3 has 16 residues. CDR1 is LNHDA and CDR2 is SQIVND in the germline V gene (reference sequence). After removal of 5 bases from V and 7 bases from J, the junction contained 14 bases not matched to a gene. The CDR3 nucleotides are TGTGCCAGTAGTTCCGAAGCAGGGGGCCGTATATATACGCAGTATTTT. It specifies CASSSEAGGRIYTQYF.

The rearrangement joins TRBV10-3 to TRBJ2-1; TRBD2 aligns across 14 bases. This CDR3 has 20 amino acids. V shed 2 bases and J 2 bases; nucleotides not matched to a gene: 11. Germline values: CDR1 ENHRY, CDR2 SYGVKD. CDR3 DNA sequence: TGTGCCATCAGTGAGGGGCGACTAGCGGGGGGGATTGGGGCCTACAATGAGCAGTTCTTC. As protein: CAISEGRLAGGIGAYNEQFF.

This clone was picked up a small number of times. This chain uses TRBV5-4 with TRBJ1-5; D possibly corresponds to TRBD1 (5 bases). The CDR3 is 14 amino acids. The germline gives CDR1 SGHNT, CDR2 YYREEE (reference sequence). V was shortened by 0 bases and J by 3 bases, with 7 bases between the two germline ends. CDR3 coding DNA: TGTGCCAGCAGCTTGGCAGGGCCCAATCAGCCCCAGCATTTT. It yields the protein CASSLAGPNQPQHF.

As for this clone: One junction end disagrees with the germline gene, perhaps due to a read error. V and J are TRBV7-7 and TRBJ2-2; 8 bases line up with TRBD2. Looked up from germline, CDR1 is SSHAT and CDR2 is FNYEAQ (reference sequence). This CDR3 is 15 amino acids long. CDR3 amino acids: CASSSGGAGTGELFF. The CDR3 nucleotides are TGTGCTAGCAGCTCCGGGGGGGCCGGAACCGGGGAGCTGTTTTTT.

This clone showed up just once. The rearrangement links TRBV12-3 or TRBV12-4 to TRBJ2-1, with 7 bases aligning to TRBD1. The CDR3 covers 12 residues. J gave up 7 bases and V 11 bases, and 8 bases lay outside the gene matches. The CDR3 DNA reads TGTGCCGGGACAGACACTAATAATGAGCAGTTCTTC. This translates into CAGTDTNNEQFF.

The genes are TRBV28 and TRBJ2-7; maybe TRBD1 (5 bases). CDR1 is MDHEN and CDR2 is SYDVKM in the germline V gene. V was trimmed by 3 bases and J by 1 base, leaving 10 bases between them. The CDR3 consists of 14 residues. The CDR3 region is CASSLQGPSYEQYF. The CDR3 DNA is TGTGCCAGCAGTTTGCAGGGCCCTTCCTACGAGCAGTACTTC.

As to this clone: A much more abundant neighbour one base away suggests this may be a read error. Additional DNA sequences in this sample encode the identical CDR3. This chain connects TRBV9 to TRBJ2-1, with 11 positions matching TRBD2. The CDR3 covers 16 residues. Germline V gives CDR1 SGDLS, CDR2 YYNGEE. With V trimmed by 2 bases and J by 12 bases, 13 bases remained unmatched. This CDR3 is CASSVGAVAGGDGQFF. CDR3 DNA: TGTGCCAGCAGCGTCGGGGCGGTAGCGGGGGGGGATGGGCAGTTCTTC.

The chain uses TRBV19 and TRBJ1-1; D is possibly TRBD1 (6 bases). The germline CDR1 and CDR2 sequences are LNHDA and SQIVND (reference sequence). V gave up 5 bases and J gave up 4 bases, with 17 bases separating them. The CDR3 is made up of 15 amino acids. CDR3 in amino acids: CASSPSTGWTTEAFF. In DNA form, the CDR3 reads TGTGCCAGTAGTCCATCGACAGGTTGGACCACTGAAGCTTTCTTT.

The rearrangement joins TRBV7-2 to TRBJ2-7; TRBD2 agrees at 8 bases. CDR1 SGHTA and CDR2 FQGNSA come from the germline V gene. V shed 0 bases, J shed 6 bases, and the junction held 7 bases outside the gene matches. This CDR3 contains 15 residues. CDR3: CASSLAGSGGLEQYF. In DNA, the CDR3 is TGTGCCAGCAGCTTAGCGGGGTCGGGGGGGCTCGAGCAGTACTTC.

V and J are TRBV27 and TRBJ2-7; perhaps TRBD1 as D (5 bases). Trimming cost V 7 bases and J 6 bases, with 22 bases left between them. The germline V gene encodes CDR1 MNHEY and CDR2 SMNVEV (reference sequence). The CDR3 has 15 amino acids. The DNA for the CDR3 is TGTGCCAGCACCGAAGACGTCGGCAGGGTATCCGAGCAGTACTTC. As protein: CASTEDVGRVSEQYF.

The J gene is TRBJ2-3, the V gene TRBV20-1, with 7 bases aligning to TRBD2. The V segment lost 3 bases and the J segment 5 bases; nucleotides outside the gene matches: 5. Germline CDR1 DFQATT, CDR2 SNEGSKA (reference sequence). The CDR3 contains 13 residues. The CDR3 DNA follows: TGCAGTGCTAGTGGGGGGGTAATAGATACGCAGTATTTT. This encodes CSASGGVIDTQYF.

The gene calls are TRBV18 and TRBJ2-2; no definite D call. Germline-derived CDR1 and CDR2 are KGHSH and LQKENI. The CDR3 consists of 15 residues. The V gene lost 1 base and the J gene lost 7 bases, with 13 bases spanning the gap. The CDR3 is CASSPLRDIGGELFF. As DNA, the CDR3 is TGTGCCAGCTCACCACTACGTGACATCGGCGGGGAGCTGTTTTTT. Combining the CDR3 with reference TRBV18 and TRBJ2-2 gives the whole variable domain NAGVMQNPRHLVRRRGQEARLRCSPMKGHSHVYWYRQLPEEGLKFMVYLQKENIIDESGMPKERFSAEFPKEGPSILRIQQVVRGDSAAYFCASSPLRDIGGELFFGEGSRLTVL.

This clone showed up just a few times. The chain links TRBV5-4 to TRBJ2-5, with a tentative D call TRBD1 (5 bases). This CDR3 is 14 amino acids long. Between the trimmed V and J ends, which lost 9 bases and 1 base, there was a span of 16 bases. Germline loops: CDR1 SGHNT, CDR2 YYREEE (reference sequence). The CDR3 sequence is CATYPRQGQETQYF. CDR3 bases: TGTGCCACCTACCCTAGGCAGGGCCAAGAGACCCAGTACTTC. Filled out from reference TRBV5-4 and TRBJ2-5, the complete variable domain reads ETGVTQSPTHLIKTRGQQVTLRCSSQSGHNTVSWYQQALGQGPQFIFQYYREEENGRGNFPPRFSGLQFPNYSSELNVNALELDDSALYLCATYPRQGQETQYFGPGTRLLVL.

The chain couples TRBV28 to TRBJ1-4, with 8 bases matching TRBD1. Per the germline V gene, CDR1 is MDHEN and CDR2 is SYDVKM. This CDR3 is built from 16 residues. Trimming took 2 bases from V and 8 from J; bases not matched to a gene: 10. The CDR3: CASSLIRGPEWEKLFF. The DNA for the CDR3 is TGTGCCAGCAGTTTAATCAGGGGGCCCGAGTGGGAAAAACTGTTTTTT. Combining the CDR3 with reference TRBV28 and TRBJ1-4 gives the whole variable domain DVKVTQSSRYLVKRTGEKVFLECVQDMDHENMFWYRQDPGLGLRLIYFSYDVKMKEKGDIPEGYSVSREKKERFSLILESASTNQTSMYLCASSLIRGPEWEKLFFGSGTQLSVL.